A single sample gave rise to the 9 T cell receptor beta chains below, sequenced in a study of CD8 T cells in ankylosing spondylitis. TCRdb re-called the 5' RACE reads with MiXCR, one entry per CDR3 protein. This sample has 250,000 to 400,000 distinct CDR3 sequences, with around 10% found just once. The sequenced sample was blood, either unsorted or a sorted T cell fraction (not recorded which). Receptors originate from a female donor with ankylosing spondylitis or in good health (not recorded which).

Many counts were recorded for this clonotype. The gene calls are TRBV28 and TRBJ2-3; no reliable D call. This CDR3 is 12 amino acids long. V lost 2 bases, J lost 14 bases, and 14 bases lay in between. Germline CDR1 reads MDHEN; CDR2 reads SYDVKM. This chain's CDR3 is CASSLKIGGWYF. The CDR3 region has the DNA TGTGCCAGCAGTTTAAAGATCGGTGGGTGGTATTTT.

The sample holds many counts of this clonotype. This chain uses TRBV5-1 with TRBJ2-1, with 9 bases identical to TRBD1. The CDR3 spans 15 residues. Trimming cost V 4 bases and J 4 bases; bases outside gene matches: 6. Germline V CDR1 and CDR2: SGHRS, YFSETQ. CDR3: CASSVGQGKYNEQFF. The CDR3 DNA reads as TGCGCCAGCAGCGTCGGACAGGGGAAATACAATGAGCAGTTCTTC.

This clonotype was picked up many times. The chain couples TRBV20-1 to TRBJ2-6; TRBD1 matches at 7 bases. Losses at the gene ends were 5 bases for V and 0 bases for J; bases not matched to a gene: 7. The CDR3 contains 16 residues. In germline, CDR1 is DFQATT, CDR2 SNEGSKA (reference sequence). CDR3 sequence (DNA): TGCAGTGCTTCCGGACAGGAAAACTCTGGGGCCAACGTCCTGACTTTC. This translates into CSASGQENSGANVLTF.

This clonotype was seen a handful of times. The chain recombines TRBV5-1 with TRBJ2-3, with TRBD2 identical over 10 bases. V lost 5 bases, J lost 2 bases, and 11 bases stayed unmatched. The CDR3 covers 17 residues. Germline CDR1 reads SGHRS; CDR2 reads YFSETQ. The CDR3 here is CASRMIERGGNTDTQYF. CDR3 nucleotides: TGCGCCAGCAGGATGATTGAGCGGGGGGGGAACACAGATACGCAGTATTTT.

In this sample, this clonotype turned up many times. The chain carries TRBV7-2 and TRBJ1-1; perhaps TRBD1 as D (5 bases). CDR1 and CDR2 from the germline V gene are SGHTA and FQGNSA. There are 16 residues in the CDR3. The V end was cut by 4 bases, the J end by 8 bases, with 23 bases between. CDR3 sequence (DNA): TGTGCCAGCAGCTCGAGAACGCAGGGAGGTGGCTTAGAAGCTTTCTTT. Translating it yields CASSSRTQGGGLEAFF. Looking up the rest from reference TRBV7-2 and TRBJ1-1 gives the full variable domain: GAGVSQSPSNKVTEKGKDVELRCDPISGHTALYWYRQSLGQGLEFLIYFQGNSAPDKSGLPSDRFSAERTGGSVSTLTIQRTQQEDSAVYLCASSSRTQGGGLEAFFGQGTRLTVV.

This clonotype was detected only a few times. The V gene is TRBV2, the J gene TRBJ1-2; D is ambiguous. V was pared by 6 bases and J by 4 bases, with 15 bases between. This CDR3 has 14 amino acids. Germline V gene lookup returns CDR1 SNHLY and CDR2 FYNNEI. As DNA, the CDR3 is TGTGCCAGCAGCCTCCGGACGGACGCCTATGGCTACACCTTC. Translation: CASSLRTDAYGYTF.

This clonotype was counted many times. Here the CDR3 reads CSVRLAGDEQFF. The CDR3 coding sequence is TGCAGCGTTCGGCTAGCTGGGGATGAGCAGTTCTTC. The rearrangement joins TRBV29-1 to TRBJ2-1, with a weak D call TRBD2 (5 bases). Germline V gene lookup returns CDR1 SQVTM and CDR2 ANQGSEA. The V end lost 5 bases, the J end lost 8 bases, and 13 bases lay between the germline ends. The CDR3 is 12 residues long.

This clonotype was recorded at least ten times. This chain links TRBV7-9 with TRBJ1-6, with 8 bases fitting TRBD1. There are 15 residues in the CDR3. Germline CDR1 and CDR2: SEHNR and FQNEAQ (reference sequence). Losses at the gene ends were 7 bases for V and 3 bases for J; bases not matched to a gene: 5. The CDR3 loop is CASNPTGDYNSPLHF. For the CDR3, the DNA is TGTGCCAGCAACCCGACAGGGGACTATAATTCACCCCTCCACTTT.

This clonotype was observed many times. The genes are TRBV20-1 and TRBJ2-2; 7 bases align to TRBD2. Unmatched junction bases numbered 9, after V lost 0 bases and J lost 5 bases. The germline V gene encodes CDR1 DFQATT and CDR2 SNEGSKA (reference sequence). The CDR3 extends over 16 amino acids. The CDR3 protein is CSARDLGGSKTGELFF. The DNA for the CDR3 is TGCAGTGCTAGAGATCTCGGGGGGAGTAAAACCGGGGAGCTGTTTTTT.